This is a list of T cell receptor beta chains from one sample in a study of blood T cell repertoires in COVID-19. Measured with immunoSEQ multiplex PCR; TCRdb has only the in-frame clones, and not every one. The sample lists approximately 300,000 clones; around 86% were seen once. The sample was PBMCs or T cells enriched from blood (not recorded which). The source of these receptors is a woman between 18 and 29 years old who had recovered from COVID-19. The CDR3 runs from the conserved cysteine through the conserved F or W. The D gene is left open where the match is weak. Part of the rows lack a size; the others show once, few, many or a class for expanded clones.

TRBD1 TRBJ1-2 TRBV5-1 once CASSPHLPGQPYGYTF TGCGCCAGCAGCCCACACCTGCCGGGACAGCCCTATGGCTACACCTTC
- TRBJ1-1 TRBV18 - CASSPWAGDTEAFF TGTGCCAGCTCACCTTGGGCAGGGGACACTGAAGCTTTCTTT
- TRBJ2-7 TRBV28 once CASSLWAPQQSYEQYF TGTGCCAGCAGTTTATGGGCCCCACAGCAGTCCTACGAGCAGTACTTC
TRBD2 TRBJ2-3 TRBV7-2 - CASNALLAGVGTQYF TGTGCCAGCAACGCTTTACTAGCGGGAGTCGGTACGCAGTATTTT
- TRBJ1-5 TRBV10-1 - CASSENSRQPQHF TGCGCCAGCAGTGAAAACTCCAGGCAGCCCCAGCATTTT
- TRBJ2-2 TRBV9 - CASSPPHLQYTGELFF TGTGCCAGCAGCCCCCCTCACTTACAGTACACCGGGGAGCTGTTTTTT
TRBD1 TRBJ1-6 TRBV7-6 - CASSFGTENSPLHF TGTGCCAGCAGTTTCGGGACAGAGAATTCACCCCTCCACTTT
TRBD1 TRBJ1-4 TRBV7-2 - CASRDRTGSGEKLFF TGTGCCAGCAGAGATAGGACAGGGTCTGGAGAAAAACTGTTTTTT
- TRBJ2-2 TRBV27 - CASSFSEATGELFF TGTGCCAGCAGTTTTAGCGAGGCCACCGGGGAGCTGTTTTTT
- TRBJ1-1 TRBV30 - CACSPGQGDTEAFF TGTGCCTGCTCTCCGGGACAAGGGGACACTGAAGCTTTCTTT
- TRBJ2-7 TRBV5-1 - CASRIEDSYEQYF TGCGCCAGCAGGATCGAGGATTCCTACGAGCAGTACTTC